This T cell receptor (beta chain) was identified during a study of blood T cell repertoires in COVID-19. Study at large: Samples taken during acute and convalescent COVID-19 were collected in the United States, Italy and Spain. T cells, B-cell-depleted T cells, or PBMCs supplied cDNA or gDNA.

There are 16 residues in the CDR3. V was trimmed by 0 bases and J by 0 bases, leaving 9 bases between them. Germline V gives CDR1 MNHEY, CDR2 SVGAGI. Source study methods: From reference gene primer amplification, estimates of nucleated cell counts were derived. TCRdb keeps only in-frame clones here, not all; method: immunoSEQ multiplex PCR. V, J and clone size derive from that table, while D and trimming were established from the DNA sequence. The sample shows hundreds of thousands of clones, 92% of them seen only once. A Seattle source enrolled patients during active infection and followed them longitudinally.

This receptor was obtained from a man in his sixties with COVID-19, enrolled during active disease. The V call is TRBV6-5, the J call TRBJ1-3; D not certain. Input material: peripheral blood. As DNA, the CDR3 is TGTGCCAGCAGTTACTCGTTGGGGAGCTCTGGAAACACCATATATTTT. It yields the protein CASSYSLGSSGNTIYF.